The 19 T cell receptor beta chains presented below share a single source sample, sequenced in a study of blood T cell repertoires in COVID-19. The method was immunoSEQ multiplex PCR; TCRdb's version includes in-frame clones alone and lacks a portion of them. The sample holds under 200,000 clones, roughly 84% seen once. The sample comprised peripheral blood. The receptors come from a middle-aged man with active or convalescent COVID-19.

The gene calls are TRBV5-8 and TRBJ1-4; 8 nucleotides match TRBD1. The germline gives CDR1 SGHTS, CDR2 YDEGEE. V shed 4 bases, J shed 3 bases, and the junction held 11 bases outside the gene matches. There are 17 residues in the CDR3. For the CDR3, the DNA is TGTGCCAGCAGCCGCCGAGGACAGGGCGGAGCTAATGAAAAACTGTTTTTT. It yields the protein CASSRRGQGGANEKLFF.

This clone was recorded once. The rearrangement uses TRBV5-8 and TRBJ2-3; 7 bases map to TRBD2. The germline CDR1 and CDR2 sequences are SGHTS and YDEGEE. Germline trimming cut 4 bases from V and 1 base from J; bases unmatched to any gene: 9. The CDR3 covers 16 residues. CDR3 loop: CASSPLSGTGTDTQYF. The CDR3 DNA reads as TGTGCCAGCAGCCCCCTAAGCGGGACCGGCACAGATACGCAGTATTTT.

This clone has just one count. The chain combines TRBV6-2 or TRBV6-3 with TRBJ2-7; 12 nucleotides agree with TRBD1. This CDR3 is built from 18 residues. With V trimmed by 2 bases and J by 2 bases, 10 bases remained unmatched. Germline V gives CDR1 MNHEY, CDR2 SVGEGT. As DNA, the CDR3 is TGTGCCAGCAGTTACAGGGGACAGGGGGCAGCCTACGCCTACGAGCAGTACTTC. Amino acids: CASSYRGQGAAYAYEQYF.

The chain carries TRBV29-1 and TRBJ2-7; maybe TRBD2 (6 bases). Germline V gene data show CDR1 as SQVTM and CDR2 as ANQGSEA. With 7 bases removed from V and 6 bases from J, the gap between germline ends came to 16 bases. This CDR3 comprises 12 residues. This CDR3 reads CSARDLSSEQYF. The CDR3 coding sequence is TGCAGCGCTCGGGACTTGTCGTCCGAGCAGTACTTC.

The chain recombines TRBV18 with TRBJ1-1; weak D call: TRBD1 (5 bases). V gave up 3 bases and J gave up 4 bases, with 12 bases separating them. Germline values: CDR1 KGHSH, CDR2 LQKENI. The CDR3 covers 14 residues. CDR3: CASSPTREVTEAFF. CDR3 coding DNA: TGTGCCAGCTCACCCACCAGGGAGGTCACTGAAGCTTTCTTT.

The gene calls are TRBV24-1 and TRBJ2-7; no clear D. The CDR3 runs 12 residues. The V gene's germline CDR1 is KGHDR and CDR2 SFDVKD. V shed 4 bases and J shed 5 bases, with 8 bases lying between them. The CDR3 nucleotides are TGTGCCACCAGTGACAAGCCCGACGAGCAGTACTTC. Encoded protein: CATSDKPDEQYF.

This chain connects TRBV5-1 to TRBJ1-4, with 8 bases fitting TRBD1. The germline CDR1 and CDR2 sequences are SGHRS and YFSETQ. The CDR3 length is 14 residues. The V gene end was trimmed by 4 bases and the J gene end by 8 bases; junction bases not matched to a gene: 7. The CDR3, as DNA: TGCGCCAGCAGCGACAGGGGTTCGGGGGAAAAACTGTTTTTT. Its translation is CASSDRGSGEKLFF.

The chain links TRBV6-5 to TRBJ1-1; D is ambiguous. Germline V CDR1 and CDR2: MNHEY, SVGAGI. The CDR3 contains 11 residues. V lost 4 bases and J lost 7, with 7 bases in between. CDR3 nucleotides: TGTGCCAGCAGTTCCCTAGTTGAAGCTTTCTTT. Translated: CASSSLVEAFF.

On this clone itself: At one of its ends the junction is not consistent with the germline gene, which may arise from a read error. The CDR3 reads CASSLASRGTGELFF. The CDR3 region has the DNA TGTGCTAGCAGCTTAGCGTCACGGGGCACCGGGGAGCTGTTTTTT. The V and J genes are TRBV7-7 and TRBJ2-2; a weak D match, TRBD2 (5 bases). Germline CDR1 is SSHAT and CDR2 is FNYEAQ (reference sequence). The CDR3 loop spans 15 amino acids.

The chain links TRBV7-9 to TRBJ1-2; TRBD1 matches at 12 bases. From germline, CDR1 is SEHNR and CDR2 FQNEAQ (reference sequence). The length of the CDR3 is 16 residues. V lost 5 bases and J lost 7; bases outside the gene matches: 11. This CDR3 is CASSPRDRGLSGGYTF. As DNA, the CDR3 is TGTGCCAGCAGCCCCCGGGACAGGGGGCTCTCCGGTGGCTACACCTTC.

V gene TRBV19 combines with J gene TRBJ1-1; TRBD1 aligns across 7 bases. This CDR3 spans 15 amino acids. Germline loops: CDR1 LNHDA, CDR2 SQIVND (reference sequence). V shed 6 bases, J shed 0 bases, and the junction held 7 bases outside the gene matches. The CDR3 is CASRPVGTVNTEAFF. Here the CDR3 DNA reads TGTGCCAGTAGACCAGTCGGGACAGTGAACACTGAAGCTTTCTTT.

V usage is TRBV6-6 and J usage is TRBJ2-1; TRBD1 aligns across 7 bases. The CDR3 totals 13 residues. V lost 2 bases, J lost 10 bases, and 5 bases stayed unmatched. Germline V gene lookup returns CDR1 MNHNY and CDR2 SVGAGI (reference sequence). The CDR3 sequence: CASSYIDRVEQFF. CDR3 DNA sequence: TGTGCCAGCAGTTACATTGACAGGGTAGAGCAGTTCTTC.

This sequence joins TRBV9 and TRBJ1-6, with D possibly being TRBD1 (6 bases). In germline, CDR1 is SGDLS, CDR2 YYNGEE. The CDR3 is 15 amino acids. The V end was cut by 3 bases, the J end by 8 bases, with 15 bases between. The CDR3 DNA is TGTGCCAGCAGCGGAAATGGACAGACCCATTCACCCCTCCACTTT. This sequence encodes CASSGNGQTHSPLHF.

The J gene is TRBJ1-2, the V gene TRBV7-8, with 7 bases aligning to TRBD1. Trimming took 0 bases from V and 4 from J; bases not matched to a gene: 8. CDR3 size: 16 residues. Looked up from germline, CDR1 is SGHVS and CDR2 is FQNEAQ. The CDR3 region is CASSLALGQPSYGYTF. In DNA, the CDR3 is TGTGCCAGCAGCTTAGCGCTGGGACAGCCATCCTATGGCTACACCTTC.

Worth noting for this clone: At the DNA level, this CDR3 is encoded by other sequences in the same sample as well. The genes are TRBV6-1 and TRBJ1-1, with TRBD1 identical over 9 bases. Germline V gives CDR1 MNHNS, CDR2 SASEGT. The CDR3 totals 14 residues. With 3 bases clipped from V and 3 bases from J, the junction kept 2 bases outside the gene matches. The CDR3 DNA reads as TGTGCCAGCAGTGAGGACAGGGGTTACACTGAAGCTTTCTTT. Translating it yields CASSEDRGYTEAFF.

V is TRBV7-2 and J is TRBJ2-3, with TRBD2 matching over 8 bases. The CDR3 sequence is 16 residues long. Trimming took 6 bases from V and 0 from J; bases not matched to a gene: 8. The germline V gene has CDR1 SGHTA and CDR2 FQGNSA. DNA of the CDR3: TGTGCCAGCAGGGCGGGGGGCCACCCTAGCACAGATACGCAGTATTTT. Residues: CASRAGGHPSTDTQYF.

The rearrangement joins TRBV30 to TRBJ1-5; no firm D call. Germline assignment: CDR1 GTSNPN and CDR2 SVGIG (reference sequence). The ends were cut back, 2 bases at V and 6 bases at J, with 20 bases in the middle. The CDR3 covers 16 residues. As DNA, the CDR3 is TGTGCCTGGAGTCCCCTTACAGCCTTACCGAGTCAGCCCCAGCATTTT. Protein sequence: CAWSPLTALPSQPQHF.

This sequence joins TRBV15 and TRBJ1-1; 8 positions match TRBD1. Germline values: CDR1 LNHNV, CDR2 YYDKDF (reference sequence). V dropped 1 base and J dropped 0; count of bases not matched to a gene: 4. The length of the CDR3 is 16 residues. Here the CDR3 reads CATSRAEGQVNTEAFF. The DNA of the CDR3 is TGTGCCACCAGCAGAGCCGAGGGACAGGTGAACACTGAAGCTTTCTTT.

This clone has just a few counts. The J gene is TRBJ1-1, the V gene TRBV6-5; D gene uncertain. The CDR3 is made up of 14 amino acids. Germline loops: CDR1 MNHEY, CDR2 SVGAGI. V was trimmed by 5 bases and J by 2 bases, leaving 12 bases between them. The CDR3, as DNA: TGTGCCAGCAGTCGTACAGATTTCAACACTGAAGCTTTCTTT. Translated: CASSRTDFNTEAFF.